This TCR beta chain comes out of a study of blood T cell repertoires in COVID-19. Study details: The samples span acute and convalescent COVID-19 from the United States, Italy and Spain. Nucleic acid was either cDNA or gDNA, and it came from T cells, B-cell-depleted T cells, or PBMCs.

Germline V gene data show CDR1 as SGHTA and CDR2 as FQGNSA. After removal of 3 bases from V and 4 bases from J, the junction contained 5 bases not matched to a gene. The CDR3 consists of 15 residues. Original methodology: Quantification of nucleated cells was approximated via reference gene primer amplification. TCRdb's table, derived via immunoSEQ multiplex PCR, lists solely in-frame clones and lacks some. V and J calls and clone size come straight from that table; D and trimming were deduced from the DNA. Altogether about 370,000 clones are present, approximately 88% being singletons, with the ten largest covering less than 3.5%. Seattle enrolled patients during active infection and tracked them longitudinally.

This chain connects TRBV7-2 to TRBJ1-4; 7 bases match TRBD1. Material: peripheral blood. The TCR originated in a woman under 40 with COVID-19, enrolled during active disease. The CDR3 loop reads CASSLGDRDNEKLFF. The CDR3 region has the DNA TGTGCCAGCAGCTTGGGGGACAGAGATAATGAAAAACTGTTTTTT.